What follows are 29 T cell receptor beta chains derived from one specimen sequenced in a study of blood T cell repertoires in COVID-19. Sequenced by immunoSEQ multiplex PCR; TCRdb stores in-frame clones only, minus some. The sample has about 300,000 clones, around 90% seen once. Sequencing used peripheral blood. The receptors stem from a man in his 70s with acute or convalescent COVID-19.

The J gene is TRBJ2-7, the V gene TRBV18; 9 bases align to TRBD1. Germline CDR1 reads KGHSH; CDR2 reads LQKENI. The CDR3 is made up of 14 amino acids. V gave up 5 bases and J gave up 6 bases; unmatched junction bases: 8. The CDR3 DNA reads TGTGCCAGCTCAAGTGGGACAGGGAGAGGCGAGCAGTACTTC. Protein sequence: CASSSGTGRGEQYF.

Remarks on this clone: Distinct nucleotide sequences in the sample also encode this CDR3. This chain links TRBV6-2 or TRBV6-3 with TRBJ1-2, with D possibly matching TRBD1 (6 bases). The ends were cut back, 9 bases at V and 4 bases at J, with 12 bases in the middle. The CDR3 covers 12 residues. Germline assignment: CDR1 MNHEY and CDR2 SVGEGT. The CDR3 sequence: CASSQGFYGYTF. CDR3 DNA: TGTGCCAGTAGCCAGGGGTTCTATGGCTACACCTTC.

The chain carries TRBV11-2 and TRBJ2-7; D ambiguous. This CDR3 contains 15 residues. Trimming left V 2 bases short and J 2 bases short, with 13 bases between. CDR1 is SGHAT, CDR2 FQNNGV, per germline. The CDR3: CASSLTQASPYEQYF. The DNA of the CDR3 is TGTGCCAGCAGCTTAACCCAGGCAAGCCCCTACGAGCAGTACTTC.

The genes are TRBV29-1 and TRBJ2-1; D is possibly TRBD2 (6 bases). V shed 4 bases and J shed 7 bases, with 17 bases lying between them. Germline CDR1 reads SQVTM; CDR2 reads ANQGSEA. CDR3 length equals 14 residues. CDR3 in amino acids: CSVGPGLRANEQFF. The CDR3, as DNA: TGCAGCGTTGGACCGGGACTTCGAGCGAATGAGCAGTTCTTC.

The V call is TRBV18, the J call TRBJ2-7, with TRBD1 identical over 8 bases. V was clipped by 2 bases and J by 3 bases; unmatched bases: 18. Germline lookup yields CDR1 KGHSH and CDR2 LQKENI. The CDR3 length is 19 residues. The CDR3 nucleotides are TGTGCCAGCTCACCAAATACCGGGACAGGAGTAAATCATTTCTACGAGCAGTACTTC. It encodes CASSPNTGTGVNHFYEQYF.

The rearrangement links TRBV2 to TRBJ2-6; maybe TRBD2 (6 bases). V lost 3 bases and J lost 1, with 7 bases in between. The CDR3 has 15 amino acids. Germline V gene data show CDR1 as SNHLY and CDR2 as FYNNEI. In nucleotides, the CDR3 is TGTGCCAGCAGTGAGGAGGGGTCTGGGGCCAACGTCCTGACTTTC. This codes for CASSEEGSGANVLTF.

This clone was recorded only once. The J gene is TRBJ2-2, the V gene TRBV7-2; D may be TRBD2 (6 bases). This CDR3 region has 17 residues. Trimming removed 1 base at V and 7 bases at J, with 19 bases between. Germline CDR1 SGHTA, CDR2 FQGNSA. The DNA for the CDR3 is TGTGCCAGCAGCTTAGGCAGCCTTACGGGAGATAACGGGGAGCTGTTTTTT. Amino acid sequence: CASSLGSLTGDNGELFF.

A few counts support this clone. The DNA of the CDR3 is TGTGCCAGTAGTATAGATGTTGGCAGGGTCTACGAGCAGTACTTC. Its translation: CASSIDVGRVYEQYF. This sequence joins TRBV19 and TRBJ2-7, with a tentative D call TRBD1 (5 bases). Germline V gene data show CDR1 as LNHDA and CDR2 as SQIVND (reference sequence). The CDR3 loop spans 15 amino acids. V was clipped by 0 bases and J by 3 bases, with 12 bases between them.

The chain links TRBV5-5 to TRBJ2-3; 10 bases are shared with TRBD2. J was trimmed by 2 bases and V by 6 bases; bases with no gene match: 9. CDR1 SGHKS and CDR2 YYEKEE come from the germline V gene (reference sequence). The CDR3 has 16 residues. The CDR3 DNA reads TGTGCCAGCACCCAATCCCTAGCGGGGGTCACAGATACGCAGTATTTT. Its translation: CASTQSLAGVTDTQYF.

The gene calls are TRBV4-2 and TRBJ2-5; 9 bases line up with TRBD2. The CDR3 is made up of 17 amino acids. Germline loops: CDR1 LGHNA, CDR2 YNFKEQ. The junction had 10 bases not matched to a gene; V was cut back by 3 bases and J by 2 bases. The DNA of the CDR3 is TGTGCCAGCAGCCACATATCTAGCGGGGATTTGCAAGAGACCCAGTACTTC. This gives the protein CASSHISSGDLQETQYF.

This clone appeared once. The chain combines TRBV5-6 with TRBJ2-1; TRBD2 matches 9 bases. Trimming took 3 bases from V and 6 from J; bases not matched to a gene: 13. This CDR3 is built from 17 residues. CDR1 is SGHDT, CDR2 YYEEEE, per germline. The chain's CDR3 is CASSSTPAGGPGNEQFF. The DNA of the CDR3 is TGTGCCAGCAGCTCCACCCCGGCGGGGGGGCCGGGCAATGAGCAGTTCTTC. The full variable domain, its missing parts supplied by reference TRBV5-6 and TRBJ2-1, is DAGVTQSPTHLIKTRGQQVTLRCSPKSGHDTVSWYQQALGQGPQFIFQYYEEEERQRGNFPDRFSGHQFPNYSSELNVNALLLGDSALYLCASSSTPAGGPGNEQFFGPGTRLTVL.

The chain recombines TRBV28 with TRBJ1-2; weak D call: TRBD1 (6 bases). The CDR3 sequence is 14 residues long. The germline CDR1 and CDR2 sequences are MDHEN and SYDVKM. Trimming took off 6 bases at V and 4 bases at J, with 15 bases between the two ends. The CDR3 loop is CASSPTGSLYGYTF. Written as DNA, the CDR3 is TGTGCCAGCAGCCCCACAGGGAGTCTCTATGGCTACACCTTC.

The sample holds one count of this clone. The chain combines TRBV15 with TRBJ1-3; 7 nucleotides line up with TRBD1. V was pared by 2 bases and J by 1 base, with 5 bases of the junction left unmatched. The CDR3 runs 16 residues. The germline V gene has CDR1 LNHNV and CDR2 YYDKDF (reference sequence). The CDR3 region is CATSRSDRNSGNTIYF. CDR3 nucleotides: TGTGCCACCAGCAGATCGGACAGGAATTCTGGAAACACCATATATTTT.

V usage is TRBV4-3 and J usage is TRBJ1-4, with TRBD1 matching over 8 bases. This CDR3 is 17 amino acids long. The trim removed 3 bases at V and 0 bases at J, leaving 6 bases unmatched. The germline V gene has CDR1 LGHNA and CDR2 YSLEER. The CDR3 nucleotides read TGCGCCAGCAGCCAGCGTGTGACAGGGGCAACTAATGAAAAACTGTTTTTT. This sequence encodes CASSQRVTGATNEKLFF.

The chain carries TRBV6-5 and TRBJ1-6; the match to TRBD1 covers 10 bases. The CDR3 runs 15 residues. Trimming at V came to 7 bases and at J to 6 bases, leaving 6 bases not matched to a gene. Germline V gene lookup returns CDR1 MNHEY and CDR2 SVGAGI. CDR3 DNA sequence: TGTGCCAGCATTTGGACAGGGGGATTTAATTCACCCCTCCACTTT. Translated, it gives CASIWTGGFNSPLHF.

The chain couples TRBV28 to TRBJ1-4, with 7 bases fitting TRBD1. Germline V gene lookup returns CDR1 MDHEN and CDR2 SYDVKM. The CDR3 sequence is 16 residues long. The trim removed 5 bases at V and 4 bases at J, leaving 10 bases unmatched. The CDR3: CASSSLGGQGNEKLFF. In DNA form, the CDR3 reads TGTGCCAGCAGTAGCCTAGGGGGCCAGGGTAATGAAAAACTGTTTTTT.

The chain carries TRBV7-2 and TRBJ2-7, with 7 bases aligning to TRBD1. Trimming took 4 bases from V and 7 from J; bases not matched to a gene: 13. Germline V gene data show CDR1 as SGHTA and CDR2 as FQGNSA. This CDR3 region has 15 residues. The CDR3 sequence is CASSSNGQVPGEQYF. In DNA form, the CDR3 reads TGTGCCAGCAGCTCAAACGGACAGGTCCCAGGGGAGCAGTACTTC.

This sequence joins TRBV7-2 and TRBJ1-5, with a tentative D call TRBD1 (5 bases). V dropped 5 bases and J dropped 6 bases, with 11 bases sitting between them. Germline values: CDR1 SGHTA, CDR2 FQGNSA. The CDR3 totals 13 residues. DNA for the CDR3: TGTGCCAGCAGCCAGGGTTCGATTCAGCCCCAGCATTTT. Its translation is CASSQGSIQPQHF.

The chain is built from TRBV9 and TRBJ1-2; 10 bases are a match to TRBD1. CDR1 and CDR2 from the germline V gene are SGDLS and YYNGEE. The CDR3 runs 15 residues. V gave up 4 bases and J gave up 4 bases; unmatched junction bases: 7. The CDR3 DNA reads TGTGCCAGCAGCACCGGGACAGGGGACGGCTATGGCTACACCTTC. Encoded protein: CASSTGTGDGYGYTF.

This clone was seen a handful of times. The genes are TRBV9 and TRBJ1-1; D gene unclear. Trimming left V 0 bases short and J 2 bases short, with 8 bases between. The germline gives CDR1 SGDLS, CDR2 YYNGEE. The CDR3 totals 14 residues. CDR3 region: CASSVDLANTEAFF. CDR3 nucleotide sequence: TGTGCCAGCAGCGTAGATCTGGCAAACACTGAAGCTTTCTTT.

This chain links TRBV7-2 with TRBJ2-4, with D possibly being TRBD2 (6 bases). V was trimmed by 6 bases and J by 9 bases, leaving 15 bases between them. Germline V gives CDR1 SGHTA, CDR2 FQGNSA. The CDR3 is made up of 13 amino acids. The CDR3 DNA reads as TGTGCCAGCAGTCGCGACCCGGGAGTCATTCAGTACTTC. The encoded protein is CASSRDPGVIQYF.

The CDR3 sequence is CASSQRDRRDQPQHF. The CDR3 coding sequence is TGTGCCAGCAGCCAGAGGGACAGACGCGATCAGCCCCAGCATTTT. This sequence joins TRBV3-1 (or the pseudogene TRBV3-2) and TRBJ1-5; 7 nucleotides align to TRBD1. J lost 5 bases, V lost 3 bases, and 7 bases had no gene match. Germline CDR1 reads LGHDT; CDR2 reads YNNKEL (reference sequence). The CDR3 runs to 15 residues.

The CDR3 nucleotides are TGTGCCAGCAACCTGACTCCAAGGGTAGCGCGGTATTTT. It is translated as CASNLTPRVARYF. This chain links TRBV21-1 with TRBJ2-3; the tabulated D call, TRBD2, remains unverified against the DNA. TRBV21-1 is marked as a pseudogene. CDR3 length: 13 amino acids.

The chain carries TRBV28 and TRBJ2-3; 8 bases are shared with TRBD2. The J segment lost 3 bases and the V segment lost 4 bases, leaving 6 bases of the junction unmatched. The CDR3 runs 15 residues. Germline assignment: CDR1 MDHEN and CDR2 SYDVKM. As DNA, the CDR3 is TGTGCCAGCAGTTCGTGGGCGGGAGGAACAGATACGCAGTATTTT. It is translated as CASSSWAGGTDTQYF.

J is TRBJ2-5 and V is TRBV5-4; D unclear. CDR3 length equals 13 residues. Trimming left V 4 bases short and J 1 base short, with 8 bases between. The V gene's germline CDR1 is SGHNT and CDR2 YYREEE (reference sequence). The CDR3, as DNA: TGTGCCAGCAGCATAACGGTCCAAGAGACCCAGTACTTC. It specifies CASSITVQETQYF.

CDR3 protein: CASRSTSAGETQYF. The CDR3 nucleotides read TGCGCCAGCCGATCAACTAGTGCGGGGGAGACCCAGTACTTC. The V and J genes are TRBV5-1 and TRBJ2-5; TRBD2 is a possible D gene (6 bases). This CDR3 has 14 amino acids. The ends were cut back, 7 bases at V and 5 bases at J, with 18 bases in the middle. CDR1 SGHRS and CDR2 YFSETQ come from the germline V gene.

The chain carries TRBV5-1 and TRBJ2-5, with TRBD1 matching 9 bases. The V gene end was trimmed by 0 bases and the J gene end by 0 bases; junction bases not matched to a gene: 0. Germline-derived CDR1 and CDR2 are SGHRS and YFSETQ. The length of the CDR3 is 15 residues. The CDR3 region has the DNA TGCGCCAGCAGCTTGGGGGACAGGGACCAAGAGACCCAGTACTTC. Its translation is CASSLGDRDQETQYF.

V and J are TRBV6-5 and TRBJ1-4; 8 positions agree with TRBD1. The CDR3 consists of 15 residues. With 5 bases clipped from V and 8 bases from J, the junction kept 10 bases outside the gene matches. CDR1 and CDR2 from the germline V gene are MNHEY and SVGAGI. CDR3 loop: CASSTQTGVGEKLFF. CDR3 sequence (DNA): TGTGCCAGCAGTACACAGACAGGGGTCGGAGAAAAACTGTTTTTT.

The chain has TRBV6-5 and TRBJ1-2; 7 bases match TRBD1. Unmatched junction bases numbered 9, after V lost 6 bases and J lost 5 bases. The CDR3 is 14 residues long. Germline lookup yields CDR1 MNHEY and CDR2 SVGAGI. CDR3 sequence (DNA): TGTGCCAGCAGCCGGACCTCAGGGGGTTATGGCTACACCTTC. Amino acid sequence: CASSRTSGGYGYTF.